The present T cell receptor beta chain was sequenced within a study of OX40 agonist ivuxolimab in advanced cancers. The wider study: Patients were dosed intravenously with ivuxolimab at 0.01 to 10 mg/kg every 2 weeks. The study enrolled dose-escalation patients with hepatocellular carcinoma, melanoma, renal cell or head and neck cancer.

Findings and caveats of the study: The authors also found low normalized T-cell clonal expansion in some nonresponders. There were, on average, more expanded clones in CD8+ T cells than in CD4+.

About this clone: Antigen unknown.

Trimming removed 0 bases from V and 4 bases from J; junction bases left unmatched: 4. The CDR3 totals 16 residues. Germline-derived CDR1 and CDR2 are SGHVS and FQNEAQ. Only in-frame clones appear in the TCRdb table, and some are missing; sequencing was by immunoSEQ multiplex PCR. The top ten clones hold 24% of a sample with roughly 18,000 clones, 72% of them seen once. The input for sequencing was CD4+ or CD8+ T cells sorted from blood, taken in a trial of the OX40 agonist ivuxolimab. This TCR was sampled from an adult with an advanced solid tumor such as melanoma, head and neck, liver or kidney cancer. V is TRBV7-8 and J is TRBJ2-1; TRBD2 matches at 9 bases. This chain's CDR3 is CASSLASSGGYNEQFF. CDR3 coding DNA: TGTGCCAGCAGCTTAGCGAGCAGCGGGGGGTACAATGAGCAGTTCTTC.